The sequence of this T cell receptor beta chain was determined in a study of T cells after yellow fever vaccination. The ends were cut back, 6 bases at V and 8 bases at J, with 9 bases in the middle. The V gene's germline CDR1 is SGHRS and CDR2 YFSETQ. The CDR3 contains 11 residues. Regarding the study as a whole: The appearance of a small share of clonotypes in both CD4 and CD8 compartments was observed. Researchers report a weaker secondary response that nonetheless peaked faster, day 5 versus 15.

TCRdb independently ran MiXCR on the 5' RACE reads; one entry per CDR3 protein. The sample has approximately 300,000 distinct CDR3 sequences, over 10% seen once; the top ten hold less than 0.55%. As for this clonotype: Its antigen is not identified.

The genes are TRBV5-1 and TRBJ2-1; D unresolved. This TCR was recovered from a man aged 25 to 40 who received the YFV17D yellow fever vaccine. This specimen was CD4+ T cells sorted from PBMCs, taken 45 days after the yellow fever booster vaccination. CDR3 sequence reads: CASIQGDEQFF. The CDR3 DNA follows: TGCGCCAGCATCCAAGGAGATGAGCAGTTCTTC.